This T cell receptor beta chain is from a study of T-cell reconstitution after alpha-beta-depleted transplantation in children. Molecular barcoding with unique molecular identifiers was used for the TCRbeta library. Each CDR3 protein gets one entry after TCRdb re-called the PCR reads with MiXCR. This table holds about 580,000 distinct CDR3 sequences, about 23% found once. Overall study results and limits: In some patients, recipient T cells and intrathymic progenitors surviving conditioning explained high day-60 diversity. It was newly produced T cells that mostly accounted for T-cell counts and diversity one year after transplant. About two months after transplant, alpha-beta T cells reportedly came from several hundred expanded graft clones.

To note about this clonotype: Its specificity is unknown.

The trim removed 5 bases at V and 5 bases at J, leaving 11 bases unmatched. The CDR3 has 16 residues. Germline V lookup: CDR1 MNHEY, CDR2 SVGAGI. The sample in question was PBMCs, mostly from graft donor cells, obtained 360 days after TCRalphabeta/CD19-depleted stem cell transplant. The receptor's source is a boy under two years old who had a stem cell transplant for acute myeloid leukemia, so the T cells may come from the graft donor. The rearrangement joins TRBV6-5 to TRBJ1-5, with 8 nucleotides matching TRBD1. The CDR3 coding sequence is TGTGCCAGCAGTACCCTTGGACAGGGCCGGCATCAGCCCCAGCATTTT. Its translation is CASSTLGQGRHQPQHF.